This TCR beta chain derives from a study of glioma-infiltrating T cells after dendritic cell vaccination. Notes on the study in general: The cohort had few patients with full blood and tumor sets. Higher TCR clonality did not directly relate to longer survival.

Time point indicated: after dendritic cell vaccination, including at tumor progression/relapse. Generated by immunoSEQ multiplex PCR, the TCRdb table keeps only in-frame clones and is missing some. The sample contains 100,000 or so clones, 90% of which appear only once. Regarding this clone: Its antigen is currently unknown.

The germline CDR1 and CDR2 sequences are SGHDT and YYEEEE. V lost 6 bases and J lost 7; bases outside the gene matches: 9. CDR3 length: 14 amino acids. The sequence was obtained from a human donor with glioblastoma. The specimen comprised blood, sampled after dendritic cell vaccination. The V call is TRBV5-6, the J call TRBJ1-4; 7 bases match TRBD1. CDR3 nucleotides: TGTGCCAGCACCCTATGGGGACAGAGTGAAAAACTGTTTTTT. It translates to CASTLWGQSEKLFF.